This T cell receptor beta chain appears in the sequencing data of a study of shared clonotypes between healthy human individuals. The CDR3 consists of 14 residues. The V and J ends lost 6 bases and 9 bases respectively, with 17 bases between them. CDR1 is SEHNR, CDR2 FQNEAQ, per germline (reference sequence). Many counts were recorded for this clone. Profiling relied on immunoSEQ multiplex PCR, and the TCRdb table lists in-frame clones only, not all of them. Here the sample spans nearly 750,000 clones, approximately 77% being singletons. The source of this sequence is a woman younger than 45 in good health. V gene TRBV7-9 combines with J gene TRBJ2-2, with D perhaps being TRBD1 or TRBD2 (5 bases each). The sequencing input was memory CD4+ T cells sorted from blood. The subset is: CD45RA-negative fraction. The chain's CDR3 is CASSRNLGARELFF. As DNA, the CDR3 is TGTGCCAGCAGTAGAAACCTCGGGGCCCGGGAGCTGTTTTTT.